Listed below are T cell receptor beta chains from one sample, sequenced in a study of patients and donors after allogeneic stem cell transplantation. TCRdb processed the RT-PCR reads anew with MiXCR; each CDR3 protein has one entry. Of 400,000 to 500,000 distinct CDR3 sequences listed, 16% are singletons. Sequencing was performed on blood, either unsorted or a sorted T cell fraction (not recorded which). All receptors derive from a human donor who was either an allogeneic HSCT recipient or a stem cell or donor lymphocyte infusion donor (not recorded which). It is not recorded whose cells these are; they may come from a transplant donor. CDR3s include the opening cysteine and the closing phenylalanine or tryptophan. A D gene is named only where the DNA matches it firmly. Not every row has a clone size; where given, it reads once, few, many or a size class.

j_call: TRBJ2-7; clone_size: few; cdr3_length: 11; d_call: -; v_call: TRBV3-1; cdr3_nt: TGTGCCAGCAGTTCCCGGGACAAGCAGTACTTC; cdr3_aa: CASSSRDKQYF
j_call: TRBJ1-3; clone_size: -; cdr3_length: 18; d_call: -; v_call: TRBV4-3; cdr3_nt: TGCGCCAGCAGCCAAGATCATAACGGGCCAGATATCGGAAACACCATATATTTT; cdr3_aa: CASSQDHNGPDIGNTIYF
j_call: TRBJ1-5; clone_size: few; cdr3_length: 15; d_call: -; v_call: TRBV2; cdr3_nt: TGTGCCAGCAGTGTGGTGGGGGATCGCAATCAGCCCCAGCATTTT; cdr3_aa: CASSVVGDRNQPQHF
j_call: TRBJ2-5; clone_size: -; cdr3_length: 14; d_call: -; v_call: TRBV7-3; cdr3_nt: TGTGCCAGCAGCTTAATGGGGCCGGGGGAGACCCAGTACTTC; cdr3_aa: CASSLMGPGETQYF
j_call: TRBJ2-7; clone_size: -; cdr3_length: 15; d_call: -; v_call: TRBV3-1; cdr3_nt: TGTGCCAGCAGCTCGACCCCCCGGAGCTCCTACGAGCAGTACTTC; cdr3_aa: CASSSTPRSSYEQYF
j_call: TRBJ1-6; clone_size: many; cdr3_length: 15; d_call: -; v_call: TRBV12-3/TRBV12-4; cdr3_nt: TGTGCCAGCAGTTTGGCCGGGGAACTCGGGTCACCCCTCCACTTT; cdr3_aa: CASSLAGELGSPLHF
j_call: TRBJ2-7; clone_size: few; cdr3_length: 14; d_call: -; v_call: TRBV7-8; cdr3_nt: TGTGCCAGCAGCTTAGTCACCACTCTCTACGAGCAGTACTTC; cdr3_aa: CASSLVTTLYEQYF
j_call: TRBJ2-2; clone_size: many; cdr3_length: 16; d_call: -; v_call: TRBV5-1; cdr3_nt: TGCGCCAGCAGCTTGTTGACAGGCGTTCGGGGCGGGGAGCTGTTTTTT; cdr3_aa: CASSLLTGVRGGELFF
j_call: TRBJ1-6; clone_size: -; cdr3_length: 17; d_call: -; v_call: TRBV19; cdr3_nt: TGTGCCAGTAGTACGTCAATGGGCCACCCGAATAATTCACCCCTCCACTTT; cdr3_aa: CASSTSMGHPNNSPLHF
j_call: TRBJ2-2; clone_size: many; cdr3_length: 14; d_call: -; v_call: TRBV11-2; cdr3_nt: TGTGCCAGCAAAGTCCTATGGGACACCGGGGAGCTGTTTTTT; cdr3_aa: CASKVLWDTGELFF
j_call: TRBJ1-2; clone_size: -; cdr3_length: 15; d_call: -; v_call: TRBV5-5; cdr3_nt: TGTGCCAGCAGCCTAATGGGGGGACCTAACTATGGCTACACCTTC; cdr3_aa: CASSLMGGPNYGYTF
j_call: TRBJ2-1; clone_size: -; cdr3_length: 16; d_call: -; v_call: TRBV2; cdr3_nt: TGTGCCAGCAGTGACTGGGGCAGAAGCTCCTACAATGAGCAGTTCTTC; cdr3_aa: CASSDWGRSSYNEQFF
j_call: TRBJ2-1; clone_size: -; cdr3_length: 16; d_call: -; v_call: TRBV6-1; cdr3_nt: TGTGCCAGCAGTGAGAGGGTCTCCTTGGGGTACAATGAGCAGTTCTTC; cdr3_aa: CASSERVSLGYNEQFF
j_call: TRBJ2-1; clone_size: many; cdr3_length: 11; d_call: -; v_call: TRBV4-1; cdr3_nt: TGCGCCAGCAGCCAAAATAATGAGCAGTTCTTC; cdr3_aa: CASSQNNEQFF
j_call: TRBJ2-7; clone_size: -; cdr3_length: 17; d_call: -; v_call: TRBV5-1; cdr3_nt: TGCGCCAGCAGCTTGGAAGGGGCACCCCCCCCGCCGGGGGAGCAGTACTTC; cdr3_aa: CASSLEGAPPPPGEQYF
j_call: TRBJ2-3; clone_size: many; cdr3_length: 14; d_call: TRBD2; v_call: TRBV12-3/TRBV12-4; cdr3_nt: TGTGCCAGCAGACGAGGGACTAGCGGAAATACGCAGTATTTT; cdr3_aa: CASRRGTSGNTQYF
j_call: TRBJ1-4; clone_size: -; cdr3_length: 14; d_call: -; v_call: TRBV2; cdr3_nt: TGTGCCGGACGAATTCCGGGTAGGGATGAAAAACTGTTTTTT; cdr3_aa: CAGRIPGRDEKLFF
j_call: TRBJ1-1; clone_size: many; cdr3_length: 16; d_call: TRBD1; v_call: TRBV5-1; cdr3_nt: TGCGCCAGCACCCTGGGACAGAGCCGAGGTCTCACTGAAGCTTTCTTT; cdr3_aa: CASTLGQSRGLTEAFF
j_call: TRBJ1-6; clone_size: few; cdr3_length: 16; d_call: -; v_call: TRBV6-1; cdr3_nt: TGTGCCAGCAGTGAAGCTGCTTGGGGAGGGCTTTCACCCCTCCACTTT; cdr3_aa: CASSEAAWGGLSPLHF
j_call: TRBJ2-7; clone_size: many; cdr3_length: 13; d_call: -; v_call: TRBV27; cdr3_nt: TGTGCCAGCAGCCCCCTCCCTACCTACGAGCAGTACTTC; cdr3_aa: CASSPLPTYEQYF
j_call: TRBJ2-5; clone_size: few; cdr3_length: 14; d_call: TRBD1; v_call: TRBV15; cdr3_nt: TGTGCCACCAGCTCACAGGGGGCGGGAGAGACCCAGTACTTC; cdr3_aa: CATSSQGAGETQYF
j_call: TRBJ2-1; clone_size: -; cdr3_length: 15; d_call: -; v_call: TRBV5-1; cdr3_nt: TGCGCCAGCAGCTTGGAGGGGGGAACGGCCAATGAGCAGTTCTTC; cdr3_aa: CASSLEGGTANEQFF
j_call: TRBJ1-4; clone_size: -; cdr3_length: 14; d_call: -; v_call: TRBV30; cdr3_nt: TGTGCCTGGAGTAGGGATGCAACTAATGAAAAACTGTTTTTT; cdr3_aa: CAWSRDATNEKLFF
j_call: TRBJ2-3; clone_size: few; cdr3_length: 16; d_call: TRBD2; v_call: TRBV5-6; cdr3_nt: TGTGCCAGCAGCTTGGCTAGCGGGGGGCCCACAGATACGCAGTATTTT; cdr3_aa: CASSLASGGPTDTQYF
j_call: TRBJ2-1; clone_size: few; cdr3_length: 16; d_call: TRBD2; v_call: TRBV20-1; cdr3_nt: TGCAGTGCTTCAACTAGCGGGAGAATCGGCTACAATGAGCAGTTCTTC; cdr3_aa: CSASTSGRIGYNEQFF
j_call: TRBJ2-3; clone_size: -; cdr3_length: 17; d_call: -; v_call: TRBV27; cdr3_nt: TGTGCCAGCAGTCTTACGAGGGGGGCGGGCCGCACAGATACGCAGTATTTT; cdr3_aa: CASSLTRGAGRTDTQYF
j_call: TRBJ2-3; clone_size: few; cdr3_length: 15; d_call: TRBD2; v_call: TRBV10-3; cdr3_nt: TGTGCCATCAGTTCTAGCGGGAGGGCCAAAGATACGCAGTATTTT; cdr3_aa: CAISSSGRAKDTQYF
j_call: TRBJ1-1; clone_size: few; cdr3_length: 16; d_call: -; v_call: TRBV27; cdr3_nt: TGTGCCAGCAGTTTAGACGGGTACCAGGGGAGGACTGAAGCTTTCTTT; cdr3_aa: CASSLDGYQGRTEAFF
j_call: TRBJ1-6; clone_size: -; cdr3_length: 12; d_call: -; v_call: TRBV6-2/TRBV6-3; cdr3_nt: TGTGCCAGCAAGGGGGATAATTCACCCCTCCACTTT; cdr3_aa: CASKGDNSPLHF
j_call: TRBJ2-3; clone_size: many; cdr3_length: 15; d_call: TRBD2; v_call: TRBV12-3/TRBV12-4; cdr3_nt: TGTGCCAGCAGTCGACTAGCGGGACCCCCAGATACGCAGTATTTT; cdr3_aa: CASSRLAGPPDTQYF
j_call: TRBJ2-2; clone_size: few; cdr3_length: 15; d_call: -; v_call: TRBV18; cdr3_nt: TGTGCCAGCTCACCACTTTCGGATCCCACCGGGGAGCTGTTTTTT; cdr3_aa: CASSPLSDPTGELFF
j_call: TRBJ2-3; clone_size: few; cdr3_length: 17; d_call: TRBD2; v_call: TRBV6-1; cdr3_nt: TGTGCCAGCAGAGAACAAGGGACTAGCGGGAAAACAGATACGCAGTATTTT; cdr3_aa: CASREQGTSGKTDTQYF
j_call: TRBJ2-3; clone_size: -; cdr3_length: 12; d_call: -; v_call: TRBV6-2/TRBV6-3; cdr3_nt: TGTGCCAGCAGCGACTACACAGATACGCAGTATTTT; cdr3_aa: CASSDYTDTQYF
j_call: TRBJ2-7; clone_size: few; cdr3_length: 14; d_call: TRBD1; v_call: TRBV5-1; cdr3_nt: TGCGCCAGCAGCCTCCGGGACAGGGCCCACGAGCAGTACTTC; cdr3_aa: CASSLRDRAHEQYF
j_call: TRBJ2-3; clone_size: -; cdr3_length: 13; d_call: -; v_call: TRBV3-1; cdr3_nt: TGTGCCAGCAGCCAAAACCTGGGGGATACGCAGTATTTT; cdr3_aa: CASSQNLGDTQYF
j_call: TRBJ2-5; clone_size: many; cdr3_length: 13; d_call: -; v_call: TRBV12-3/TRBV12-4; cdr3_nt: TGTGTCTCAAGAGAGGGGACACAAGAGACCCAGTACTTC; cdr3_aa: CVSREGTQETQYF
j_call: TRBJ2-3; clone_size: few; cdr3_length: 16; d_call: TRBD1; v_call: TRBV24-1; cdr3_nt: TGTGCCACCAGTGATTGGGACAGGGGATACACAGATACGCAGTATTTT; cdr3_aa: CATSDWDRGYTDTQYF
j_call: TRBJ1-5; clone_size: few; cdr3_length: 14; d_call: TRBD1; v_call: TRBV10-3; cdr3_nt: TGTGCCATCAGTGACCGGGACAGAAATCAGCCCCAGCATTTT; cdr3_aa: CAISDRDRNQPQHF
j_call: TRBJ2-7; clone_size: -; cdr3_length: 13; d_call: TRBD1; v_call: TRBV20-1; cdr3_nt: TGCAGTGCTAGACGGACAGGGTCGCACGAGCAGTACTTC; cdr3_aa: CSARRTGSHEQYF
j_call: TRBJ2-2; clone_size: many; cdr3_length: 15; d_call: TRBD2; v_call: TRBV7-9; cdr3_nt: TGTGCCAGCAGCTTAACTAGCGGGAGTACCGGGGAGCTGTTTTTT; cdr3_aa: CASSLTSGSTGELFF